Below are 15 T cell receptor beta chains sequenced from a single sample in a study of blood T cell repertoires in COVID-19. The method was immunoSEQ multiplex PCR; TCRdb's version includes in-frame clones alone and lacks a portion of them. The table lists some 83,000 clones, 72% of them singletons. What was sequenced was peripheral blood. These receptors were collected from a woman of 80 years or more with acute or convalescent COVID-19.

This clone was observed once. V gene TRBV9 combines with J gene TRBJ2-2; 7 nucleotides agree with TRBD2. The CDR3 runs 20 residues. After removal of 4 bases from V and 0 bases from J, the junction contained 18 bases not matched to a gene. The germline V gene encodes CDR1 SGDLS and CDR2 YYNGEE. CDR3 coding DNA: TGTGCCAGCAGCCCAGGGCCTATGCGGGGGAGGCTAACGAACACCGGGGAGCTGTTTTTT. Amino acid sequence: CASSPGPMRGRLTNTGELFF.

This clone was seen a handful of times. CDR3: CATSSGTGEGYGYTF. CDR3 sequence (DNA): TGTGCCACCAGCAGCGGGACAGGGGAAGGCTATGGCTACACCTTC. The chain has TRBV15 and TRBJ1-2; TRBD1 matches at 10 bases. CDR3 length: 15 residues. The germline V gene has CDR1 LNHNV and CDR2 YYDKDF (reference sequence). With V trimmed by 3 bases and J by 4 bases, 5 bases remained unmatched.

The chain has TRBV5-1 and TRBJ1-3; no clear D gene. Trimming stripped 0 bases from V and 0 bases from J, with 13 bases between. In germline, CDR1 is SGHRS, CDR2 YFSETQ. The CDR3 is 17 amino acids. CDR3 nucleotides: TGCGCCAGCAGCTTGGCCGGCGGAATCTCCTCTGGAAACACCATATATTTT. Translated: CASSLAGGISSGNTIYF.

This clone showed up just once. The chain has TRBV3-1 (or the pseudogene TRBV3-2) and TRBJ2-5, with TRBD1 matching 8 bases. The CDR3 runs 15 residues. V shed 4 bases and J 5 bases; nucleotides not matched to a gene: 9. Germline lookup yields CDR1 LGHDT and CDR2 YNNKEL (reference sequence). The chain's CDR3 is CASSRGQGGWETQYF. CDR3 bases: TGTGCCAGCAGCCGCGGACAGGGAGGTTGGGAGACCCAGTACTTC.

J is TRBJ2-2 and V is TRBV11-2; possibly TRBD2 for D (6 bases). The CDR3 loop spans 14 amino acids. Trimming took off 4 bases at V and 8 bases at J, with 14 bases between the two ends. The germline V gene encodes CDR1 SGHAT and CDR2 FQNNGV. The CDR3 nucleotides are TGTGCCAGCAGCTCCCGTTCCGCGGGAGGGGAGCTGTTTTTT. Its translation: CASSSRSAGGELFF.

V usage is TRBV30 and J usage is TRBJ2-4; 13 nucleotides agree with TRBD2. The CDR3 has 18 amino acids. Trimming cost V 5 bases and J 11 bases; bases outside gene matches: 21. The germline V gene has CDR1 GTSNPN and CDR2 SVGIG (reference sequence). The CDR3 nucleotides are TGTGCCTGGCGTTATAAACTAGCGGGGGGGGTGATTGATAGGGTTCAGTACTTC. This encodes CAWRYKLAGGVIDRVQYF.

The genes are TRBV5-1 and TRBJ2-1, with 9 bases lining up with TRBD2. The CDR3 is made up of 15 amino acids. Unmatched junction bases numbered 7, after V lost 0 bases and J lost 9 bases. Germline values: CDR1 SGHRS, CDR2 YFSETQ. CDR3 protein: CASSLEASGVAEQFF. In DNA form, the CDR3 reads TGCGCCAGCAGCTTGGAGGCTAGCGGGGTGGCTGAGCAGTTCTTC.

The gene calls are TRBV3-1 (or the pseudogene TRBV3-2) and TRBJ1-2; 7 bases fit TRBD1. Trimming at V came to 1 base and at J to 1 base, leaving 12 bases not matched to a gene. The CDR3 has 18 amino acids. CDR1 LGHDT and CDR2 YNNKEL come from the germline V gene (reference sequence). The CDR3 sequence is CASSQALDRDLLNYGYTF. The DNA of the CDR3 is TGTGCCAGCAGCCAAGCCTTAGACAGGGACCTACTTAACTATGGCTACACCTTC.

The chain combines TRBV6-2 or TRBV6-3 with TRBJ1-1, with D perhaps TRBD1 (5 bases). Trimming cost V 2 bases and J 13 bases, with 17 bases left between them. Per germline, CDR1 MNHEY and CDR2 SVGEGT. The CDR3 has 13 amino acids. Written as DNA, the CDR3 is TGTGCCAGCAGTTACCACCGGGAGGGGAGATATTTCTTT. Amino acids: CASSYHREGRYFF.

The chain carries TRBV7-3 and TRBJ2-1; 9 nucleotides align to TRBD1. Germline CDR1 SGHTA, CDR2 FQGTGA. V shed 4 bases, J shed 8 bases, and the junction held 6 bases outside the gene matches. The length of the CDR3 is 14 residues. CDR3 loop: CASSSSRTGDEQFF. Here the CDR3 DNA reads TGTGCCAGCAGCTCCAGCCGGACAGGGGATGAGCAGTTCTTC. Full variable domain (remainder filled in from reference TRBV7-3 and TRBJ2-1): GAGVSQTPSNKVTEKGKYVELRCDPISGHTALYWYRQSLGQGPEFLIYFQGTGAADDSGLPNDRFFAVRPEGSVSTLKIQRTERGDSAVYLCASSSSRTGDEQFFGPGTRLTVL.

The genes are TRBV7-9 and TRBJ2-1; 9 bases agree with TRBD2. V trimming: 5 bases; J trimming: 8 bases; junction bases outside the gene matches: 10. CDR3 size: 15 residues. Germline V CDR1 and CDR2: SEHNR, FQNEAQ (reference sequence). The CDR3 loop reads CASSPWRGGEDEQFF. CDR3 DNA: TGTGCCAGCAGCCCGTGGCGGGGGGGCGAGGATGAGCAGTTCTTC.

The V gene is TRBV6-1, the J gene TRBJ1-2; D is possibly TRBD1 (6 bases). The CDR3 loop spans 16 amino acids. Trimming pared 4 bases from V and 4 bases from J, leaving 19 bases between. In germline, CDR1 is MNHNS, CDR2 SASEGT. CDR3 nucleotides: TGTGCCAGCAGTGCTGCCTCAGGGGTCCTGGCCTATGGCTACACCTTC. Translated, it gives CASSAASGVLAYGYTF.

This clone has only a few counts. The rearrangement joins TRBV15 to TRBJ1-5; D perhaps matches TRBD1 (5 bases). The length of the CDR3 is 15 residues. Looked up from germline, CDR1 is LNHNV and CDR2 is YYDKDF (reference sequence). Trimming pared 3 bases from V and 8 bases from J, leaving 17 bases between. CDR3 DNA: TGTGCCACCAGCAGTCGGGCACTCGGAGGGGAGCCCCAGCATTTT. It codes for CATSSRALGGEPQHF.

The chain uses TRBV5-1 and TRBJ1-1, with unresolved D. Per germline, CDR1 SGHRS and CDR2 YFSETQ. V lost 4 bases and J 0 bases, leaving 7 bases between the germline ends. The CDR3 is 13 residues long. As DNA, the CDR3 is TGCGCCAGCAGCCCCGACATGAACACTGAAGCTTTCTTT. This sequence encodes CASSPDMNTEAFF.

The chain is built from TRBV27 and TRBJ1-2; D uncertain. This CDR3 has 14 residues. V was shortened by 3 bases and J by 2 bases, with 10 bases between the two germline ends. The germline CDR1 and CDR2 sequences are MNHEY and SMNVEV (reference sequence). In DNA form, the CDR3 reads TGTGCCAGCAGTTTCGGGGATGGGAACTATGGCTACACCTTC. It is translated as CASSFGDGNYGYTF.